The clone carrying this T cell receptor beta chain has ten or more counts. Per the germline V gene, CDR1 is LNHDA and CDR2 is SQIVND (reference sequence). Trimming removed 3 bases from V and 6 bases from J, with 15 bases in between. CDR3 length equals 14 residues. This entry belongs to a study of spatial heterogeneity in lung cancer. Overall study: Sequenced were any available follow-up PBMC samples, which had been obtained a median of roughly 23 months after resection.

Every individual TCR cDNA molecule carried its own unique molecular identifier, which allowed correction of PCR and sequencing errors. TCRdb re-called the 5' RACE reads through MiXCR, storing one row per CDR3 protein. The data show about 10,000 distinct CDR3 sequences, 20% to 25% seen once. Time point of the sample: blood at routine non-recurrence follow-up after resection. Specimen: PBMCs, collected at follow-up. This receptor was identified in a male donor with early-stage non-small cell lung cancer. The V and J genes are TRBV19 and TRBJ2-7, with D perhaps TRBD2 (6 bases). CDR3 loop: CASSIGQGLREQYF. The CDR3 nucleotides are TGTGCCAGTAGTATCGGTCAGGGACTGCGCGAGCAGTACTTC.